Only a few counts were recorded for the clone carrying this T cell receptor beta chain. Time point: newly diagnosed GD, antithyroid drugs for less than 3 months. RNA from PBMCs was the source of the TCR library. These data are taken from a study of regulatory T cells in long-lasting Graves disease. Looked up from germline, CDR1 is SGHDT and CDR2 is YYEEEE. The CDR3 loop spans 16 amino acids. Trimming cost V 2 bases and J 6 bases, with 19 bases left between them. Building the TCR beta libraries relied on iRepertoire HTBI primers, and CDR3 regions underwent Arm-PCR. TCRdb processed the multiplex PCR reads anew with MiXCR; each CDR3 protein has one entry. The table has about 400,000 distinct CDR3 sequences, about 15% seen once. The same specimen was also included in a second study, on T cells in Graves' hyperthyroidism and ophthalmopathy. That work contributes: Graves' hyperthyroidism is called stable when ophthalmopathy does not progress within 18 months. The HTBI set primed first-round TCR CDR3 RT-PCR.

The chain joins TRBV5-6 to TRBJ2-3; tentatively, D is TRBD1 or TRBD2 (5 bases each). Sequencing used peripheral blood mononuclear cells (PBMCs), obtained at new diagnosis, from a patient treated with antithyroid drugs. The TCR was taken from a woman aged 40 to 50 with Graves disease. CDR3 region: CASSLLGTVSLDTQYF. DNA of the CDR3: TGTGCCAGCAGCTTACTCGGGACCGTTTCGTTGGATACGCAGTATTTT. The full variable domain, with the rest looked up from reference TRBV5-6 and TRBJ2-3, is DAGVTQSPTHLIKTRGQQVTLRCSPKSGHDTVSWYQQALGQGPQFIFQYYEEEERQRGNFPDRFSGHQFPNYSSELNVNALLLGDSALYLCASSLLGTVSLDTQYFGPGTRLTVL.